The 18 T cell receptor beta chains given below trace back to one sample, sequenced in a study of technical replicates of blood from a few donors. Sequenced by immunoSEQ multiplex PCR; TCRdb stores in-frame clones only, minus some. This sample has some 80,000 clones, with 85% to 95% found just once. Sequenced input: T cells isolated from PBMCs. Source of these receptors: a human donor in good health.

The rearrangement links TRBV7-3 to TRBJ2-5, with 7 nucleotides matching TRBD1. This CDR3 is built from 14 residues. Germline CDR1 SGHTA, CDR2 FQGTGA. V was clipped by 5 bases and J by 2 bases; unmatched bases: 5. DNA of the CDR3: TGTGCCAGCAGCCCCGGGACAGATCAAGAGACCCAGTACTTC. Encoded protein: CASSPGTDQETQYF.

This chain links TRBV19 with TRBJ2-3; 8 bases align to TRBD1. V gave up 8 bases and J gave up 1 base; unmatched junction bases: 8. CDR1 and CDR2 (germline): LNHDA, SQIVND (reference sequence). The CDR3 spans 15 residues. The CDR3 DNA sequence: TGTGCCAGTCGCCGGAGGACAGGGCGCACAGATACGCAGTATTTT. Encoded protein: CASRRRTGRTDTQYF.

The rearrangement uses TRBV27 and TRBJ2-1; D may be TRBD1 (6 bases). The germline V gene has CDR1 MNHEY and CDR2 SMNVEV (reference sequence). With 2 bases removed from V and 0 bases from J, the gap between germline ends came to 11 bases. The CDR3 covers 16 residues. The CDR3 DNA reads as TGTGCCAGCAGTTTACAAGGGGGAGACTCCTACAATGAGCAGTTCTTC. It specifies CASSLQGGDSYNEQFF.

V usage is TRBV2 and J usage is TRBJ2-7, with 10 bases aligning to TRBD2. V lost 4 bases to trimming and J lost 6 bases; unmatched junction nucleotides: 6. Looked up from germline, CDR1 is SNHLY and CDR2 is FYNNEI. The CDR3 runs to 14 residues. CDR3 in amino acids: CASSGQREGGEQYF. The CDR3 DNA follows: TGTGCCAGCAGTGGGCAGCGGGAGGGGGGCGAGCAGTACTTC.

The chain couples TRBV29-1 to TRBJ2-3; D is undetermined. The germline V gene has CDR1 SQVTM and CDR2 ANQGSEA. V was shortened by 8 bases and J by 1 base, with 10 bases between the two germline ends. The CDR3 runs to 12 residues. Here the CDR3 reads CSSSLRTDTQYF. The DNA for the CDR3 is TGCAGCTCAAGCTTACGCACAGATACGCAGTATTTT.

CDR3 in DNA: TGTGCCAGCCTCCAGCGGGGCCAGGGCGAGACCCAGTACTTC. This translates into CASLQRGQGETQYF. The rearrangement links TRBV6-5 to TRBJ2-5, with 7 bases aligning to TRBD2. The CDR3 length is 14 residues. Germline loops: CDR1 MNHEY, CDR2 SVGAGI. The V segment lost 8 bases and the J segment 5 bases; nucleotides outside the gene matches: 11.

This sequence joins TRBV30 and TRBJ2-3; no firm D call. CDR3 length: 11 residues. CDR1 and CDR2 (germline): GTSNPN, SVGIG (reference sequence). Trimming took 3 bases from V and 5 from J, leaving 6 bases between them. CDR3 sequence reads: CAWSGGDTQYF. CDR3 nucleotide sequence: TGTGCCTGGAGCGGTGGAGATACGCAGTATTTT.

CDR3 bases: TGTGCCAGTAGTATCCGGGACAGGGGTCTCGAGCAGTACTTC. It specifies CASSIRDRGLEQYF. The chain combines TRBV19 with TRBJ2-7; TRBD1 aligns across 10 bases. Germline values: CDR1 LNHDA, CDR2 SQIVND (reference sequence). The CDR3 contains 14 residues. V gave up 3 bases and J gave up 6 bases; unmatched junction bases: 5. Supplemented by reference TRBV19 and TRBJ2-7, the full variable domain reads DGGITQSPKYLFRKEGQNVTLSCEQNLNHDAMYWYRQDPGQGLRLIYYSQIVNDFQKGDIAEGYSVSREKKESFPLTVTSAQKNPTAFYLCASSIRDRGLEQYFGPGTRLTVT.

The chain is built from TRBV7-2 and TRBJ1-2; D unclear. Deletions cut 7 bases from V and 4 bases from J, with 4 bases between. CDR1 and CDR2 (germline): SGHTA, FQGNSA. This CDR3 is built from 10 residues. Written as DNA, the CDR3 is TGTGCCAGCACCGGCTATGGCTACACCTTC. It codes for CASTGYGYTF.

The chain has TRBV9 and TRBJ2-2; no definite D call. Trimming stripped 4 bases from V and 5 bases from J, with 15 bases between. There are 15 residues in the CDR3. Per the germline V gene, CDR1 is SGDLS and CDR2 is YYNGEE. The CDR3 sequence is CASSPFPLITGELFF. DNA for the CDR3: TGTGCCAGCAGCCCCTTTCCACTTATTACCGGGGAGCTGTTTTTT.

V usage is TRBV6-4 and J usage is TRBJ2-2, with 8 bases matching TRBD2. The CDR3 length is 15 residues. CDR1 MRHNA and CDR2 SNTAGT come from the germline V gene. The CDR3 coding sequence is TGTGAGAGGGACGGGAGGGCCGAAAACACCGGGGAGCTGTTTTTT. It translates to CERDGRAENTGELFF.

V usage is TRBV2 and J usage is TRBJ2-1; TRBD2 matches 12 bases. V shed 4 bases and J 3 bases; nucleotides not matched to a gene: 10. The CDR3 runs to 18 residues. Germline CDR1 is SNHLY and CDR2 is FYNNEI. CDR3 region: CASSVASGRGVLYNEQFF. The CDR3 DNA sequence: TGTGCCAGCAGTGTAGCTAGCGGGAGGGGAGTACTCTACAATGAGCAGTTCTTC.

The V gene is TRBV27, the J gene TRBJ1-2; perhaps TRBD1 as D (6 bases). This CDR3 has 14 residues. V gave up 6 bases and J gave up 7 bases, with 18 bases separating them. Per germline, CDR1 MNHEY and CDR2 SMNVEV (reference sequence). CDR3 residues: CASSPIQGWSGYTF. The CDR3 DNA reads TGTGCCAGCAGCCCAATACAGGGATGGAGTGGCTACACCTTC.

The DNA of the CDR3 is TGTGCCAGCAGTTACCTCCTAGCGGGCACTGTGCTGTTTTTT. Its protein is CASSYLLAGTVLFF. The chain employs TRBV6-5 and TRBJ2-2; 8 bases agree with TRBD2. The CDR3 runs to 14 residues. Germline assignment: CDR1 MNHEY and CDR2 SVGAGI. Unmatched junction bases numbered 9, after V lost 2 bases and J lost 13 bases.

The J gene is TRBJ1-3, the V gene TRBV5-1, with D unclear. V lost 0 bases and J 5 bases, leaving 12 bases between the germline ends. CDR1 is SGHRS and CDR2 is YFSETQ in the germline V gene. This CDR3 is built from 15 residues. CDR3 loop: CASSLALGRRNTIYF. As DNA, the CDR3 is TGCGCCAGCAGCTTGGCCCTTGGGAGAAGAAACACCATATATTTT.

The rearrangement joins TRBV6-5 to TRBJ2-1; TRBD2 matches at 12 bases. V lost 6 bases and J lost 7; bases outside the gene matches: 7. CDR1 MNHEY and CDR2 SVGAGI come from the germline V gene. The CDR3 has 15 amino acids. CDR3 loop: CASSKTSGSDNEQFF. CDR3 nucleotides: TGTGCCAGCAGCAAGACTAGCGGGAGTGATAATGAGCAGTTCTTC.

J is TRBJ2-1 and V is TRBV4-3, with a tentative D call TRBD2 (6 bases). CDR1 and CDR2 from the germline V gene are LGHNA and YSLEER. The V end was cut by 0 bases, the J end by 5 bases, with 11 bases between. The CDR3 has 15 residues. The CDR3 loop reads CASSQDGGADNEQFF. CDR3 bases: TGCGCCAGCAGCCAAGACGGCGGGGCGGACAATGAGCAGTTCTTC.

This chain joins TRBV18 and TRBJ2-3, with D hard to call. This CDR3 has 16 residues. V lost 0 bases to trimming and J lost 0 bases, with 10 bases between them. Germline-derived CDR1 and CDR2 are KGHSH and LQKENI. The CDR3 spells CASSPPATYSTDTQYF. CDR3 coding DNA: TGTGCCAGCTCACCACCCGCCACCTATAGCACAGATACGCAGTATTTT.